This T cell receptor beta chain was identified in a study of blood T cell repertoires in COVID-19. Overall study: Sample material is recorded as cDNA or gDNA derived from T cells, B-cell-depleted T cells, or PBMCs.

This table comes from immunoSEQ multiplex PCR, and its TCRdb copy is limited to in-frame clones, with some not included. This sample has around 470,000 clones, with about 92% found just once. What the recovered Cohort 3 donors had was two negative PCRs, clearance, or symptom resolution. CDR1 is MNHEY and CDR2 is SMNVEV in the germline V gene (reference sequence). This CDR3 has 16 amino acids. V lost 1 base, J lost 8 bases, and 18 bases lay in between. The specimen was PBMCs or T cells enriched from blood (not recorded which). The J gene is TRBJ2-1, the V gene TRBV27, with D perhaps TRBD2 (6 bases). This receptor was identified in a man aged 18 to 30 who had recovered from COVID-19. CDR3 protein: CASSLFGGRPWDEQFF. The CDR3 DNA sequence: TGTGCCAGCAGTTTATTCGGGGGACGTCCCTGGGATGAGCAGTTCTTC.